This T cell receptor (beta chain) was identified in a study of cytomegalovirus exposure and HLA in healthy donors (dated by TCRdb to 2017 to 2019). About the study as a whole: An earlier analysis of roughly 570 of the donors reported 276 Gb of sequence data and about 120 million unique TCR beta sequences obtained from about 200 million T cells. An early release covering more than 500 HLA-typed donors comprised about 320 gigabases of sequencing data and around 80 million unique TCR sequences. The genetic ancestry cluster associated with self-reported Caucasian donors included 81% of the 300 to 400 genotyped donors. The study was designed to test whether signatures of past pathogen exposure could be identified by cataloging public T cell receptors. Using immunosequencing, the study profiled T cell repertoires from 500 to 800 subjects and related those repertoires to cytomegalovirus serostatus. Besides the first cohort of roughly 640 subjects, a separate validation cohort made up of roughly 120 different subjects was used. To predict cytomegalovirus infection status, the study combined high-throughput TCR immunosequencing, statistical association of individual TCRs with disease status, and machine learning. A later analysis re-examined previously published TCR beta repertoires from more than 650 donors and added high-resolution HLA genotyping to investigate patterns of TCR occurrence. The later analysis used no new phenotypic data to find candidate immune exposures, relying instead on TCR beta sequences and their occurrence across donors. An earlier analysis of approximately 640 of the donors applied high-throughput TCR beta sequencing to assess whether each TCR beta V gene segment acted as functional or pseudogenic. Donor age, sex, ethnicity and CMV serostatus were collected together with the repertoire data. A later genetic analysis took genome-wide SNP genotypes for about three fifths of the 666 donors and used that subset as a discovery cohort. All discovery cohort repertoires had been generated using a single sequencing platform. HLA typing covered class I and class II loci at four-digit resolution. The number of typed donors differed by locus: roughly 620-630 for A, B, C, DRB1 and DQB1; some 540 for DQA1; some 610 for DPA1; and around 490 for DPB1. Because of strong linkage in the cohort, 4 to 6 DR-DQ haplotypes were treated as single units for association and clustering. Across around 400 genotyped donors of the cohort, an average of about 220,000 unique TCR beta nucleotide sequences per donor were sequenced, and around 20% of those sequences were non-productive. Results the study describes overall, beyond this receptor: In this cohort, only TCR beta chains were sequenced, and detectable features were limited by the absence of alpha or paired-chain data. Compared with the approximately 670-donor mean, donors in an Asian-associated ancestry cluster had fewer N-insertions in productive TCRs, according to a later genetic analysis. In vitro tests confirmed that a few of the cytomegalovirus-associated TCR beta chains recognize cytomegalovirus antigens. Presence/absence analyses assumed roughly uniform sequencing depth across donors, an assumption that may not hold. Some IMGT-functional V segments, including TRBV6-2 and TRBV6-3, could not be distinguished by the 87-base-pair reads and were therefore excluded. A later analysis associated 16,951 TCR beta sequences with specific HLA alleles at a false discovery rate of 0.05. In a later analysis, HLA-associated TCR beta chains showed more clonal expansion and lower generation probabilities than non-associated chains that were equally common. In a later analysis, the rate of TCR association differed among HLA loci, with DRB1 alleles having the most associated TCRs and HLA-C alleles having the fewest. The earlier analysis of 587 of the donors excluded 15 to 20 rarely observed V segments, including chromosome 9 orphons, because counts were too low. In an earlier analysis of around 500 of the donors, most TCR beta V segments appeared in productive rearrangements about 90% or about 30% of the time, broadly matching IMGT annotations. In the study, approximately 150 TCR beta chains were listed as associated with cytomegalovirus. According to a later analysis, parvovirus B19, influenza, CMV and Epstein-Barr virus appeared linked to several top co-occurrence clusters. The classifier was reported to diagnose cytomegalovirus status with high specificity and sensitivity in both the original cohort and the validation cohort. When HLA alleles, especially DR and DQ, strongly co-occurred, attributing TCR associations to individual alleles was difficult. Most TCR sequences were observed very rarely across donors, whereas some public TCRs were present in many individuals. The authors suggested that the approach could potentially be generalized to other disease states and immunological phenotypes. According to a later analysis, most CMV-associated TCR beta chains appeared to be HLA-restricted, and the HLA associations seemed to be driven largely by CMV exposure. A further reported finding was that TCR beta sequences accurately predicted the HLA-A and HLA-B alleles for most subjects in the first cohort. The only immune exposure information available for the cohort was CMV serostatus. In a later genetic analysis, a missense DCLRE1C variant was associated with V-gene and J-gene trimming of TCR beta chains, and the association was replicated in an independent cohort. Correlated functional status among segregating V segments might reflect linkage disequilibrium, but an unknown experimental factor could not be ruled out. Because HLA typing was unavailable for some donors at each locus, only the typed subset was used in association tests. A group of highly shared sequence variants was considered likely to be a technical artifact of the sequencing pipeline.

Reading from cysteine to phenylalanine, the CDR3 counts 15 amino acids. The entry retains the CDR3 DNA only, 45 bases that are in frame from base 1. Based on the germline V gene, the CDR1 and CDR2 sequences are SGHTA and FQGNSA. V is shortened by 2 bases, J by 0 bases, and the region joining them spans 10 bases. Receptors were amplified or captured by the immunoSEQ multiplex PCR assay. A mixture of 60 forward primers for TCR Vbeta segments and 13 reverse primers for TCR Jbeta segments was used in the multiplex PCR. The CDR3 region of rearranged TCR beta genes was amplified from genomic DNA with a multiplex PCR assay. The Illumina HiSeq System was used to sequence the amplified TCR beta libraries as 87-base-pair reads. The original methods were these. A later analysis counted tens of millions of unique TCR beta chains across the 670 or so repertoires, and around 9.9 million of these chains were shared by at least two donors. Raw reads were error-corrected and collapsed into unique sequences with a nearest-neighbor algorithm that merged closely related sequences to remove PCR and sequencing errors. Alignment of CDR3 sequences to IMGT reference sequences was used to assign V, D and J gene segments. Each retained sequence needed at least a six-nucleotide match to both a V gene segment and a J gene segment. Rearrangements were called productive when the CDR3 lacked stop codons and stayed in frame with V and J; all others were non-productive. CDR3 was defined according to IMGT convention as the region running from the second conserved V-encoded cysteine to the conserved J-encoded phenylalanine. The earlier analysis of 500 to 750 of the donors excluded any sequence lacking an unambiguous match to a single V gene segment. In an earlier analysis of approximately 590 of the donors, a V segment was called functional when productive rearrangements were above 56.7%, and segregating when the standard deviation between donors exceeded 5%. A statistical classification framework was built for diagnosing cytomegalovirus status from the catalog of TCR beta chain sequences. In a later analysis, TCR nucleotide sequences were compared against IMGT/GENE-DB human TR gene sequences so that V and J genes could be assigned. A later analysis assigned CDR3 sequences and most-parsimonious VDJ recombination scenarios with the TCRdist pipeline. In a later analysis, every TCR beta chain was defined by the combination of its CDR3 amino acid sequence and its V-gene family, and reads without a unique V-gene family were dropped. To address suspected cross-contamination and a sequencing artifact, a later analysis removed approximately 590 highly shared, low-generation-probability nucleotide sequences. For each public chain, a later analysis derived a clonal expansion index from normalized ranks of inferred template counts within each repertoire. In a later analysis, generation probabilities were computed using a VDJ recombination model fitted to out-of-frame rearrangements, and the results were checked against IGoR. In a later analysis, hypergeometric tests were used to score TCR-TCR, TCR-HLA and TCR-CMV co-occurrence, with a repertoire-size bias correction applied to TCR pairs. A later analysis estimated false discovery rates by permuting HLA or CMV assignments 20 times. In a later analysis, co-occurring TCRs were grouped using DBSCAN, with TCRdist sequence similarity added in when clustering inside HLA-allele-positive subsets. For co-occurrence clustering, repertoires with fewer than 30,000 or more than 120,000 public chains were excluded, along with five repertoires with anomalous nucleotide sharing. What TCRdb holds here is the immuneACCESS table cut down to in-frame rearrangements. Part of the clones is not present; checked against another copy, under half of the missing clones reflect an unresolved V gene, and the others are unexplained. The V and J calls and clone size come from that table; D and trimming were worked out from the DNA. Within this sample are 55,000 to 65,000 clones, with 75% to 85% of them counted one time only. The biggest ten clones account for approximately 1.5% of the sample.

The cohort was made up of several hundred healthy bone marrow donors. At the time of sampling, every cohort member was nominally healthy, though immune exposures that went unrecorded were likely present. Of the approximately 610 cohort members, 250 to 300 had positive CMV serostatus and around 350 had negative CMV serostatus, and CMV serostatus was not recorded for the donor. Every donor gave a peripheral blood sample, and the peripheral blood mononuclear cells from that sample were used for TCR beta sequencing. The Qiagen DNeasy Blood Extraction Kit was used to extract genomic DNA from the blood cell samples. With respect to this clone: Its antigen remains undetermined. Base quality data are lacking; no much larger clone is found one base away.

Here the chain combines TRBV7-2 and TRBJ1-1, with a weak D call of TRBD1 (5 bases match). Sequencing used PBMCs. This receptor was obtained from a human donor in good health. The base sequence is TGTGCCAGCAGCTTAAGCGCAGGGTTGAACACTGAAGCTTTCTTT. It translates to CASSLSAGLNTEAFF.